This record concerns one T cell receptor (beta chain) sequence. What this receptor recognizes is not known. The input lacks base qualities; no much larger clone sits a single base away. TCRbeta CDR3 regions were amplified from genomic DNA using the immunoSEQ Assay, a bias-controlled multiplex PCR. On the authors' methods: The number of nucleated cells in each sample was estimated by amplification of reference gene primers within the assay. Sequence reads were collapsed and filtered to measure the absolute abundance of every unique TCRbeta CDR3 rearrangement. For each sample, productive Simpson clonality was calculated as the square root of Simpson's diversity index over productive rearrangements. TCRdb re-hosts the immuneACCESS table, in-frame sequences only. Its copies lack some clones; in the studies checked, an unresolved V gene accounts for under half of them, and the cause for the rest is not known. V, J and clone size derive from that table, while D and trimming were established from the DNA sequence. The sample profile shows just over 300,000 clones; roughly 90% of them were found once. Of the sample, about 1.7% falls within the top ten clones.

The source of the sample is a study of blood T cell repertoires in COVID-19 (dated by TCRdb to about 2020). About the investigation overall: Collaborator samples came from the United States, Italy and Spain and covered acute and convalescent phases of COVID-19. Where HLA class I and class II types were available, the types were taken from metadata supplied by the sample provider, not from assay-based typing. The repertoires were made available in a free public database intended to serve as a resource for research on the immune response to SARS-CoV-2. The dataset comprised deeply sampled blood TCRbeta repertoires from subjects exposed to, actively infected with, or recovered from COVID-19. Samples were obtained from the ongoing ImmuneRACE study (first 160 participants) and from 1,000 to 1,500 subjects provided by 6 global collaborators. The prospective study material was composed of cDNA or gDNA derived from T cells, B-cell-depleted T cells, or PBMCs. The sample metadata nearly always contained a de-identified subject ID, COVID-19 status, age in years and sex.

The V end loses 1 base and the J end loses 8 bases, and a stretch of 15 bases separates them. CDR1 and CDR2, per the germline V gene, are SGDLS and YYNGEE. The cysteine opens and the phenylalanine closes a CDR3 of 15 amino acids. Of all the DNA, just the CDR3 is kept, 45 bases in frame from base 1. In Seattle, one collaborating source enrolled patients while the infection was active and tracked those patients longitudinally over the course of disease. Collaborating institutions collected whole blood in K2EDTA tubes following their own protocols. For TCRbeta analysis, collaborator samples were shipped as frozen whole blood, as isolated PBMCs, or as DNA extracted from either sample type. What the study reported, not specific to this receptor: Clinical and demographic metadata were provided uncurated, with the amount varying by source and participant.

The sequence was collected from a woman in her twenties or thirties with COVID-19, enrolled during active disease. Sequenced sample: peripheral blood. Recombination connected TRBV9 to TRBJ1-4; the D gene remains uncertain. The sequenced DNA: TGTGCCAGCAGCGTAAACCAGTGGGCAGGAGAAAAACTGTTTTTT. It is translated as CASSVNQWAGEKLFF.